The present T cell receptor beta chain was sequenced within a study of blood T cell repertoires in COVID-19. On the study more broadly: There were acute and convalescent COVID-19 samples, and they came from the United States, Italy and Spain. The cDNA or gDNA used as material had been derived from T cells, B-cell-depleted T cells, or PBMCs.

Enrollment of patients from Seattle took place during active infection, with longitudinal follow-up. The CDR3 runs to 15 residues. Germline CDR1 and CDR2: SQVTM and ANQGSEA. J lost 4 bases, V lost 2 bases, and 9 bases had no gene match. Study processing details: Amplification of reference gene primers provided the estimated nucleated cell counts. The table came from immunoSEQ multiplex PCR; TCRdb's copy has only in-frame clones and leaves some out. The DNA was the basis for D and trimming; V, J and clone size are from that table. The sample yields 310,000 or so clones, approximately 86% seen once. Sequenced: peripheral blood. This TCR was recovered from a man aged 25 to 40 with COVID-19, enrolled during active disease. This rearrangement joins TRBV29-1 to TRBJ2-7, with 9 bases fitting TRBD2. CDR3 region: CSVERASGKLYEQYF. CDR3 bases: TGCAGCGTTGAAAGAGCTAGCGGGAAATTGTACGAGCAGTACTTC.